The TCR beta chain under discussion was sequenced for a study of T cells in Graves' hyperthyroidism and ophthalmopathy. Study-wide background: Before treatment of any kind, peripheral blood was taken at initial diagnosis.

The CDR3 is made up of 18 amino acids. Per the germline V gene, CDR1 is MNHEY and CDR2 is SVGAGI. V shed 2 bases, J shed 7 bases, and the junction held 15 bases outside the gene matches. There were TCR beta CDR3 regions amplified from RNA transcripts. TCR CDR3 underwent first-round RT-PCR with the HTBI primer set. TCRdb reanalysed the multiplex PCR reads using MiXCR and keeps one entry per CDR3 protein. Among a few hundred thousand distinct CDR3 sequences, more than 15% were seen once, and the ten largest hold under 20%. Patients were excluded for uncontrolled infection, other autoimmune disease, pregnancy or lactation.

The sequenced material came from blood. The rearrangement joins TRBV6-5 to TRBJ2-2, with 8 bases lining up with TRBD2. The sequence was obtained from a woman between 18 and 29 years old with Graves' ophthalmopathy. In DNA form, the CDR3 reads TGTGCCAGCAGTTACCTAACGCCAGCGGGAGCGGTCGGCGGGGAGCTGTTTTTT. Translated: CASSYLTPAGAVGGELFF.